The clone carrying this T cell receptor (beta chain) was detected once. The study ran its PCR with 60 Vbeta and 13 Jbeta primers. Original processing methods: Around 10 million of the 80 million or so unique TCR beta chains counted in a later analysis were shared. Sequencing used immunoSEQ multiplex PCR; TCRdb keeps in-frame clones, though not all of them. V, J and clone size were drawn from that table, and D and trimming were deduced from the DNA. The sample carries 65,000 to 85,000 clones, 65% to 85% recorded once. The record originates from a study of cytomegalovirus exposure and HLA in healthy donors. Germline CDR1 reads MNHNS; CDR2 reads SASEGT. V shed 6 bases and J shed 4 bases, with 14 bases lying between them. This CDR3 has 14 residues.

The sample consisted of PBMCs. The chain recombines TRBV6-1 with TRBJ2-3; D possibly corresponds to TRBD1 (7 bases). This TCR was recovered from a man between 60 and 75 years old in good health and CMV-seropositive. CDR3 amino acids: CASSLGGGADTQYF. CDR3 in DNA: TGTGCCAGCAGCTTAGGGGGCGGGGCAGATACGCAGTATTTT.